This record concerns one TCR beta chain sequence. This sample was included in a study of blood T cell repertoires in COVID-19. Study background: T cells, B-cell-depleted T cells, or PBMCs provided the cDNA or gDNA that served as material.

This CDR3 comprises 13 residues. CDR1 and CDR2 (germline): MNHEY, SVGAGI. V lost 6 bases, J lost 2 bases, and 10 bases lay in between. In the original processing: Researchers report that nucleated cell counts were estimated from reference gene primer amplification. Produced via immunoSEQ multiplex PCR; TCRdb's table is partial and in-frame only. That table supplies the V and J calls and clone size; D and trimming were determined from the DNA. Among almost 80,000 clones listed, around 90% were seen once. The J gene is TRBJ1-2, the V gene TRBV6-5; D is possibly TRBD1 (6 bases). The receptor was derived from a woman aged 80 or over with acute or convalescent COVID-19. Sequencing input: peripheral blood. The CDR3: CASSLGQNYGYTF. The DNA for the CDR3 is TGTGCCAGCAGCCTCGGACAGAACTATGGCTACACCTTC.